This T cell receptor (beta chain) was identified in a study of T cells in Graves' hyperthyroidism and ophthalmopathy (dated by TCRdb to between 2019 and 2020). Regarding the research as a whole: Peripheral blood samples were taken at the time of initial diagnosis, prior to any treatment. A discovery cohort of about 100 patients, 43 with Graves' ophthalmopathy and fewer than 65 with stable Graves' hyperthyroidism, was used to find distinguishing TCR V-J signatures. Whether ophthalmopathy could be predicted prospectively was tested in an independent validation cohort made up of 18 to 20 hyperthyroidism patients plus 17 patients who later progressed to ophthalmopathy. The 75 to 100 discovery patients were divided at random into training and test sets in a 7:3 ratio. Thyroid tissue and blood T-cell repertoires from about 6 Graves' hyperthyroidism patients were also compared in the study. After blood sampling, hyperthyroidism patients were treated with methimazole at a starting dose of 30 mg daily, and ophthalmopathy patients were treated with high-dose intravenous methylprednisolone. The paper describes TCR Vbeta CDR3 sequencing of roughly 130 peripheral blood samples, made up of under 50 ophthalmopathy patients, approximately 73 hyperthyroidism patients and approximately 17 progressor patients. Summary of the overall study and its limitations: Most expanded thyroid clonotypes (frequency above 0.001) were also detected in blood, a finding suggesting that blood repertoires may reflect thyroid immune responses. In validation, the model predicted progression to ophthalmopathy with approximately 71% sensitivity and roughly 72% specificity, a median of approximately 6.7 months before onset. A 13 V-J signature model separated ophthalmopathy from stable hyperthyroidism, with around 88% sensitivity and 81% to 83% specificity in cross-validation and 80%/75% in testing. No statistical method was used to set the sample size in advance, and investigators knew the group allocation.

The TCR beta CDR3 regions were amplified from RNA transcripts. The first round of RT-PCR for the TCR CDR3 was performed with the HTBI primer set and the Qiagen OneStep RT-PCR kit. Libraries were constructed in a second round of multiplex PCR, after which size selection and purification were carried out. Sequencing of the libraries was done on an Illumina HiSeq2000 using paired-end 100 bp reads. As for the original processing: Raw data were processed with SOAPnuke, discarding reads with adapters, uncalled bases, mean Phred below 15, or no exact constant-primer or identifier match. COPE v1.2.5 was used to merge high-quality paired reads, and clonotypes were defined as unique nucleotide sequences. MiTCR v1.1 was used to align the clonotypes against IMGT TRBV, TRBD and TRBJ reference segments. The analysis was restricted to V-J combinations with a frequency above 0.0001, which together covered over 99% of the repertoires. The TCS score was defined as F50 (clonal expansion) divided by E x V (chaos), with BLOSUM62-based TCRdist calculated between CDR3 peptides within each V-J. Welch's t-statistics and random forest reduced some 510 V-J features to roughly 13, which were used in a naive Bayes classifier (R e1071). TCRdb ran its own pipeline on the public reads, namely fastp trimming at Q25 and MiXCR clone calling, and kept in-frame beta chains. Each CDR3 protein appears once, grouped with its most common genes and DNA. TCRdb assigned the V and J calls; the authors' analysis was not used. Here the sample has some 350,000 distinct CDR3 sequences; around 25% occur a single time. 73% of the sample is held by the ten biggest clonotypes.

V has 3 bases trimmed and J has 5 bases trimmed; junction bases matching no gene number 4. CDR1 MNHNS and CDR2 SASEGT are derived from the germline V gene. The CDR3 goes from the cysteine to the phenylalanine over 14 residues. Only the CDR3 DNA stays, 42 bases, in frame from base 1. Regarding this clonotype: Its specific antigen is unknown. No qualities accompany the bases; no much larger clone lies one base away.

Stable Graves' hyperthyroidism was defined as the absence of progression to ophthalmopathy over 18 months of follow-up. The hyperthyroidism patients were between 18 and 65 years old and newly diagnosed, with a disease duration of less than 2 months. The study excluded patients with uncontrolled infections, other autoimmune diseases, pregnancy or lactation. Diagnoses were based on clinical symptoms, serum thyroxine and TRAb, thyroid ultrasound and orbital computed tomography. PBMCs were isolated from 7.5 to 10 ml of fresh peripheral blood by Ficoll-Paque density gradient centrifugation. Trizol reagent was used to extract total RNA, and RNA quality was then checked on an Agilent 2100 Bioanalyzer.

The receptor's source is a man aged 50-59 years with Graves' hyperthyroidism. The receptor chain draws on TRBV6-1 and TRBJ1-2; TRBD1 aligns with 9 central bases. What was sequenced was blood. In nucleotides, the sequence is TGTGCCAGCAGTGATACGGGACAGGGATATGGCTACACCTTC. It is translated as CASSDTGQGYGYTF.